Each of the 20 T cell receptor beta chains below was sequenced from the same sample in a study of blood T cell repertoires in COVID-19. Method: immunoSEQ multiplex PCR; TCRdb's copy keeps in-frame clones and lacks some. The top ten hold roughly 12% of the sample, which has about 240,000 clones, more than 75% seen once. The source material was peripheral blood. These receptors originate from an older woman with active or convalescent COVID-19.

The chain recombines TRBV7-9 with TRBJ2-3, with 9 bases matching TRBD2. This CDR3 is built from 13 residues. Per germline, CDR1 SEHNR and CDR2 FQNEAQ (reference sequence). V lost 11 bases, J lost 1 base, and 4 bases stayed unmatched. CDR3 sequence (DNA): TGTGCCGGGCAGCGGGGGGGCACAGATACGCAGTATTTT. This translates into CAGQRGGTDTQYF.

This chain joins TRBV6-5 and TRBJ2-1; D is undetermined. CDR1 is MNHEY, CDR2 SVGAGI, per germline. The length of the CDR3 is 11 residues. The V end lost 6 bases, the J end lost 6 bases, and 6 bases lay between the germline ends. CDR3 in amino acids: CASRTTNEQFF. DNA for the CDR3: TGTGCCAGCAGGACAACCAATGAGCAGTTCTTC.

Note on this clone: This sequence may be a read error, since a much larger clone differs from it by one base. The CDR3 loop is CASSLRAGELFF. CDR3 coding DNA: TGTGCCAGCAGTTTACGGGCCGGGGAGCTGTTTTTT. V usage is TRBV27 and J usage is TRBJ2-2; D remains ambiguous. This CDR3 contains 12 residues. Trimming took off 2 bases at V and 6 bases at J, with 4 bases between the two ends. The germline V gene has CDR1 MNHEY and CDR2 SMNVEV (reference sequence).

The CDR3 nucleotides read TGTGCCAGCAGCTTAGGGGCGGGGCGGACCTACGAGCAGTACTTC. Protein product: CASSLGAGRTYEQYF. V is TRBV7-2 and J is TRBJ2-7, with D possibly matching TRBD2 (6 bases). Germline-derived CDR1 and CDR2 are SGHTA and FQGNSA. V lost 1 base and J 2 bases, leaving 12 bases between the germline ends. The CDR3 is 15 amino acids.

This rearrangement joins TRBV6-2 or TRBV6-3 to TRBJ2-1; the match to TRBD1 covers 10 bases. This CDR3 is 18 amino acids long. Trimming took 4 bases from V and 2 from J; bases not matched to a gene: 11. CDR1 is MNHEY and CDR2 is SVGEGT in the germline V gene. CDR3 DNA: TGTGCCAGCAGTTCACGGACAGGGGGTTCCTCGGCCTACAATGAGCAGTTCTTC. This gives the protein CASSSRTGGSSAYNEQFF.

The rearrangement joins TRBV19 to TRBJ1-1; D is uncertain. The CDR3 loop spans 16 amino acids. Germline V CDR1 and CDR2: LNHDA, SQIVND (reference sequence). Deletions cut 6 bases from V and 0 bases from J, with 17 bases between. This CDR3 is CASSPAVGIMNTEAFF. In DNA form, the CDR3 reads TGTGCCAGTAGCCCGGCGGTAGGCATAATGAACACTGAAGCTTTCTTT.

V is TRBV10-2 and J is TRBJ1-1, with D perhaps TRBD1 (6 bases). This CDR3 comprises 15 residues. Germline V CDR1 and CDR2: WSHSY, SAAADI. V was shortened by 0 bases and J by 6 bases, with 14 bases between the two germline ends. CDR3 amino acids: CASSESGALGAEAFF. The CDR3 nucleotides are TGCGCCAGCAGTGAGTCGGGGGCCCTGGGGGCTGAAGCTTTCTTT.

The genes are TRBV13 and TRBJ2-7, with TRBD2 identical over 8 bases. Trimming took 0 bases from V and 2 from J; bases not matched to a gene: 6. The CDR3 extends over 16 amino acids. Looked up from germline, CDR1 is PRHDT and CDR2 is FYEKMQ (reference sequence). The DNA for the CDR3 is TGTGCCAGCAGCTTAGGAGGACTAGCCGTAACCTACGAGCAGTACTTC. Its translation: CASSLGGLAVTYEQYF.

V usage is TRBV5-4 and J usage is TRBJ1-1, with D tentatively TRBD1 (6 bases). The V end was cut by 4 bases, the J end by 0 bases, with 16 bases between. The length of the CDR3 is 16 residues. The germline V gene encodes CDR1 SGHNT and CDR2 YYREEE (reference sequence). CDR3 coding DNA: TGTGCCAGCAGCAGGACGACAGGCCCCCTGAACACTGAAGCTTTCTTT. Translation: CASSRTTGPLNTEAFF.

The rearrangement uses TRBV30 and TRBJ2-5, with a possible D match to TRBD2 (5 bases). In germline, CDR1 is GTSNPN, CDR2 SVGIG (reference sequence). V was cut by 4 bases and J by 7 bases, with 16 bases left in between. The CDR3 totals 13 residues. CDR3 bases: TGTGCCTGGACACAGTCGATCCGGGGGACCCAGTACTTC. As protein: CAWTQSIRGTQYF.

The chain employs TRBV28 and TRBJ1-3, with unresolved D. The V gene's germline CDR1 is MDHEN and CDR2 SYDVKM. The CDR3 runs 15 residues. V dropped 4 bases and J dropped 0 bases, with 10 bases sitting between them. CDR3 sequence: CASSSTADSGNTIYF. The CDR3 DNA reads TGTGCCAGCAGTTCCACAGCCGACTCTGGAAACACCATATATTTT.

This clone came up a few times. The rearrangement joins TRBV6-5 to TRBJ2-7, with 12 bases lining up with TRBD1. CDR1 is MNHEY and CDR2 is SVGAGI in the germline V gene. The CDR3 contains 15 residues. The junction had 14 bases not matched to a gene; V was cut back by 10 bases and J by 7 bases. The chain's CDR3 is CATHPGGQGAREQYF. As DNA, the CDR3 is TGTGCCACCCACCCCGGGGGACAGGGGGCGAGGGAGCAGTACTTC.

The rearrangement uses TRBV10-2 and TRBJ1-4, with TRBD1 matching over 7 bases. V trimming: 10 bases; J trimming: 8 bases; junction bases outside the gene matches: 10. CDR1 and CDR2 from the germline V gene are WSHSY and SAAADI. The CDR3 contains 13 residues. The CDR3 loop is CATLDRAQEKLFF. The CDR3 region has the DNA TGCGCCACCCTAGACAGGGCCCAAGAAAAACTGTTTTTT.

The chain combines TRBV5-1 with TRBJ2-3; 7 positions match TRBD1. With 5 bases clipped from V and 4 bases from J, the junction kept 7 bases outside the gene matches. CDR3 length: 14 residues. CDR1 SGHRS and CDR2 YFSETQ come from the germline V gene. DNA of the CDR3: TGCGCCAGCAGATTAACAGGGGTGGCAGATACGCAGTATTTT. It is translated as CASRLTGVADTQYF. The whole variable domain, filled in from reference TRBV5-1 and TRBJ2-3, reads KAGVTQTPRYLIKTRGQQVTLSCSPISGHRSVSWYQQTPGQGLQFLFEYFSETQRNKGNFPGRFSGRQFSNSRSEMNVSTLELGDSALYLCASRLTGVADTQYFGPGTRLTVL.

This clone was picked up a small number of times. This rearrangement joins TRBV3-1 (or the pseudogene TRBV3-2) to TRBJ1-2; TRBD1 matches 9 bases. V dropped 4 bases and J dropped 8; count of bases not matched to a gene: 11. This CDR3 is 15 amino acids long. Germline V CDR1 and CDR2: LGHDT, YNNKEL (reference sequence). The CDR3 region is CASSPRLTGGEGYTF. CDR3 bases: TGTGCCAGCAGCCCTCGACTGACAGGGGGTGAAGGCTACACCTTC.

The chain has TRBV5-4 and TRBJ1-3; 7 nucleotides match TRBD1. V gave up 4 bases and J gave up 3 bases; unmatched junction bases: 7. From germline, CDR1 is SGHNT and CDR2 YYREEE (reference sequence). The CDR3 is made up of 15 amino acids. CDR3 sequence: CASSLNRGLGNTIYF. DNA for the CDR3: TGTGCCAGCAGCCTAAATAGGGGGCTTGGAAACACCATATATTTT.

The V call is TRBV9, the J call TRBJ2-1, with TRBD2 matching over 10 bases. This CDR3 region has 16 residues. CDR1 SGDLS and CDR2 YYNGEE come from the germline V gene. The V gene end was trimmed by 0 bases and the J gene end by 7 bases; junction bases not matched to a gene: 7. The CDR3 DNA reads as TGTGCCAGCAGCGTAGTTGGTAGCGGGGGGATAAATGAGCAGTTCTTC. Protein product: CASSVVGSGGINEQFF.

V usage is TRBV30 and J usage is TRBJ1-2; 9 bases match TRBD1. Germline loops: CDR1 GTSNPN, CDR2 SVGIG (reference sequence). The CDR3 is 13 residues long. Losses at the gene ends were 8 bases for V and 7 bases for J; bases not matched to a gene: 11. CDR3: CARADRGIVGYTF. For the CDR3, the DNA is TGTGCCCGAGCGGACAGGGGCATAGTTGGCTACACCTTC. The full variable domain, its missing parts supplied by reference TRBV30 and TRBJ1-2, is SQTIHQWPATLVQPVGSPLSLECTVEGTSNPNLYWYRQAAGRGLQLLFYSVGIGQISSEVPQNLSASRPQDRQFILSSKKLLLSDSGFYLCARADRGIVGYTFGSGTRLTVV.

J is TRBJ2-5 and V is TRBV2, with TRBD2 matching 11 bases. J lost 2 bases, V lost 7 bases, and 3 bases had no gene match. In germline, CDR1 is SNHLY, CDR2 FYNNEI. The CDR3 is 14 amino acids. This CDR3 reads CASKWTSGQETQYF. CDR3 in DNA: TGTGCCAGCAAGTGGACTAGCGGGCAAGAGACCCAGTACTTC.

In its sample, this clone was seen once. The CDR3 sequence is CASSSDRGKNTEAFF. In nucleotides, the CDR3 is TGTGCCAGCAGCTCCGACAGGGGCAAGAACACTGAAGCTTTCTTT. This sequence joins TRBV7-9 and TRBJ1-1; 8 nucleotides align to TRBD1. The CDR3 runs to 15 residues. V lost 4 bases and J lost 1; bases outside the gene matches: 5. Germline V gene sequence: CDR1 SEHNR, CDR2 FQNEAQ (reference sequence).